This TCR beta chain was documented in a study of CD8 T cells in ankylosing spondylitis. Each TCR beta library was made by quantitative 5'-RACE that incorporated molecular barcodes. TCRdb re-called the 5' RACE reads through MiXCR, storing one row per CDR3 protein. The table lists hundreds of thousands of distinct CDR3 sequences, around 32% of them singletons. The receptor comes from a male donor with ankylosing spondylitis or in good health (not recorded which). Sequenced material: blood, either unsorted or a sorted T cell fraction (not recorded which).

CDR3 protein: CAIRRAGETQYF. The CDR3 coding sequence is TGTGCCATCAGGCGGGCAGGAGAGACCCAGTACTTC. This sequence joins TRBV10-3 and TRBJ2-5; possible D gene TRBD2, 5 bases. Looked up from germline, CDR1 is ENHRY and CDR2 is SYGVKD. Trimming took off 6 bases at V and 4 bases at J, with 9 bases between the two ends. CDR3 size: 12 residues.